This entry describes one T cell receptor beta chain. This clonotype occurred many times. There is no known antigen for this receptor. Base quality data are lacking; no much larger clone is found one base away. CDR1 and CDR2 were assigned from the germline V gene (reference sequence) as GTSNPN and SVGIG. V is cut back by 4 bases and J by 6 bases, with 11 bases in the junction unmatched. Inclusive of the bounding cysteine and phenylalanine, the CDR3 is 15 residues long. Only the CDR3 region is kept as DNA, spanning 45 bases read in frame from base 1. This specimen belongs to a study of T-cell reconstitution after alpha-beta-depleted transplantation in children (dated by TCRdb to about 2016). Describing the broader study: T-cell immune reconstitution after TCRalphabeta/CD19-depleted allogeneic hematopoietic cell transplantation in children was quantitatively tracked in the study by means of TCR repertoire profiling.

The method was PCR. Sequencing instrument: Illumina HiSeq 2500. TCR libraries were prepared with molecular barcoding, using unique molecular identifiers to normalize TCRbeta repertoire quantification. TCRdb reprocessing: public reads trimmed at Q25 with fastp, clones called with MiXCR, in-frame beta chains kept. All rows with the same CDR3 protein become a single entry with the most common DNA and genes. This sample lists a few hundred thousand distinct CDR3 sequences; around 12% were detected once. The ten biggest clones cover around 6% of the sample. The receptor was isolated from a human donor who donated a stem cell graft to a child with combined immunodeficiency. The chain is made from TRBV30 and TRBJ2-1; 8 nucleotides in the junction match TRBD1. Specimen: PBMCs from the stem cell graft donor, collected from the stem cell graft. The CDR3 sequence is CAWTPGQEIPNEQFF. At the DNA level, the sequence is TGTGCCTGGACACCGGGACAGGAGATACCCAATGAGCAGTTCTTC.